The 32 T cell receptor beta chains presented below share a single source sample, sequenced in a study of blood T cell repertoires in COVID-19. Generated by immunoSEQ multiplex PCR, the TCRdb table keeps only in-frame clones and is missing some. The sample shows 250,000 to 300,000 clones, over 80% of them seen only once. Sequenced: peripheral blood. The receptors shown here come from an older woman with COVID-19, enrolled during active disease.

About this clone: A junction end diverges from the germline sequence, so it may reflect a read error. The rearrangement links TRBV6-5 to TRBJ2-7, with D possibly TRBD1 on 5 matching bases. Germline values: CDR1 MNHEY, CDR2 SVGAGI. The CDR3 extends over 14 amino acids. CDR3 region: CASSYSQGSVSRNF. The CDR3 nucleotides are TGTGCCAGCAGTTACTCGCAGGGCTCAGTTAGCCGGAATTTC.

V and J are TRBV11-2 and TRBJ2-1; tentative D call: TRBD2 (5 bases). Trimming stripped 2 bases from V and 7 bases from J, with 9 bases between. This CDR3 spans 13 amino acids. Germline CDR1 is SGHAT and CDR2 is FQNNGV. The DNA for the CDR3 is TGTGCCAGCAGCTTATTTAGCGTTAATGAGCAGTTCTTC. Translated, it gives CASSLFSVNEQFF. The entire variable domain, with the rest obtained from reference TRBV11-2 and TRBJ2-1, is as follows: EAGVAQSPRYKIIEKRQSVAFWCNPISGHATLYWYQQILGQGPKLLIQFQNNGVVDDSQLPKDRFSAERLKGVDSTLKIQPAKLEDSAVYLCASSLFSVNEQFFGPGTRLTVL.

This clone showed up just once. The chain links TRBV5-4 to TRBJ1-3; D is uncertain. This CDR3 contains 15 residues. Germline values: CDR1 SGHNT, CDR2 YYREEE (reference sequence). Trimming left V 0 bases short and J 0 bases short, with 7 bases between. CDR3 amino acids: CASSLAGGSGNTIYF. Written as DNA, the CDR3 is TGTGCCAGCAGCTTGGCAGGTGGCTCTGGAAACACCATATATTTT.

The gene calls are TRBV19 and TRBJ2-2; D gene unclear. This CDR3 comprises 17 residues. CDR1 is LNHDA and CDR2 is SQIVND in the germline V gene (reference sequence). V was trimmed by 3 bases and J by 0 bases, leaving 14 bases between them. The CDR3 is CASSIWAGNANTGELFF. The CDR3 DNA reads TGTGCCAGTAGTATCTGGGCAGGAAATGCGAACACCGGGGAGCTGTTTTTT.

The rearrangement joins TRBV5-1 to TRBJ2-2; TRBD2 matches at 11 bases. Losses at the gene ends were 2 bases for V and 3 bases for J; bases not matched to a gene: 0. The CDR3 spans 15 residues. Germline V gene sequence: CDR1 SGHRS, CDR2 YFSETQ. CDR3: CASSFSGRDTGELFF. DNA for the CDR3: TGCGCCAGCAGCTTTAGCGGGAGGGACACCGGGGAGCTGTTTTTT.

The chain combines TRBV5-1 with TRBJ2-5, with TRBD2 matching 12 bases. CDR1 and CDR2 (germline): SGHRS, YFSETQ. V shed 4 bases and J 4 bases; nucleotides not matched to a gene: 5. The CDR3 spans 15 residues. CDR3 loop: CASSRGLAGRETQYF. The CDR3 coding sequence is TGCGCCAGCAGCAGGGGACTAGCGGGCCGAGAGACCCAGTACTTC. The full variable domain, its missing parts supplied by reference TRBV5-1 and TRBJ2-5, is KAGVTQTPRYLIKTRGQQVTLSCSPISGHRSVSWYQQTPGQGLQFLFEYFSETQRNKGNFPGRFSGRQFSNSRSEMNVSTLELGDSALYLCASSRGLAGRETQYFGPGTRLLVL.

V and J are TRBV30 and TRBJ1-3, with TRBD1 identical over 7 bases. The CDR3 covers 16 residues. J lost 8 bases, V lost 0 bases, and 13 bases had no gene match. Germline V gives CDR1 GTSNPN, CDR2 SVGIG (reference sequence). CDR3 in amino acids: CAWSVGVWDSQDTIYF. The CDR3 DNA is TGTGCCTGGAGTGTAGGGGTTTGGGACAGTCAAGACACCATATATTTT.

The chain combines TRBV9 with TRBJ1-6; TRBD1 matches at 8 bases. The CDR3 spans 17 residues. Germline assignment: CDR1 SGDLS and CDR2 YYNGEE. J gave up 1 base and V 3 bases, and 6 bases lay outside the gene matches. The CDR3 loop reads CASSGSGQGSYNSPLHF. DNA of the CDR3: TGTGCCAGCAGCGGATCCGGACAGGGTTCCTATAATTCACCCCTCCACTTT.

The gene calls are TRBV7-9 and TRBJ1-2, with D perhaps matching TRBD1 (6 bases). V lost 4 bases to trimming and J lost 4 bases, with 19 bases between them. Germline V gene sequence: CDR1 SEHNR, CDR2 FQNEAQ (reference sequence). The CDR3 extends over 16 amino acids. As DNA, the CDR3 is TGTGCCAGCAGCTCCCCTGGCGGGGGCATGGGCTATGGCTACACCTTC. Translating gives CASSSPGGGMGYGYTF.

The J gene is TRBJ2-5, the V gene TRBV11-3; TRBD2 matches at 10 bases. Germline trimming cut 1 base from V and 5 bases from J; bases unmatched to any gene: 16. CDR1 and CDR2 from the germline V gene are SGHNT and YENEEA. There are 19 residues in the CDR3. CDR3 sequence (DNA): TGTGCCAGCAGCTTAGTTGGGGCTTGGGCTAGCGGGAGCCACGAGACCCAGTACTTC. This gives the protein CASSLVGAWASGSHETQYF.

The gene calls are TRBV5-4 and TRBJ2-2, with 7 bases aligning to TRBD2. CDR1 and CDR2 (germline): SGHNT, YYREEE (reference sequence). This CDR3 is built from 16 residues. Trimming removed 2 bases from V and 4 bases from J; junction bases left unmatched: 8. DNA for the CDR3: TGTGCCAGCAGCTTTTTTCGCGGGAGAGGCACCGGGGAGCTGTTTTTT. Protein sequence: CASSFFRGRGTGELFF.

The rearrangement uses TRBV5-1 and TRBJ1-2; a possible D gene is TRBD1 (6 bases). The CDR3 is 16 amino acids. The germline V and J ends were trimmed by 5 bases and 4 bases, with 21 bases remaining between them. Germline V CDR1 and CDR2: SGHRS, YFSETQ. The DNA of the CDR3 is TGCGCCAGCAGATATGTAGGGGGACAAGAAGGCTATGGCTACACCTTC. Translation: CASRYVGGQEGYGYTF.

The J gene is TRBJ2-3, the V gene TRBV7-9; 7 bases map to TRBD1. This CDR3 has 14 amino acids. With 8 bases clipped from V and 3 bases from J, the junction kept 8 bases outside the gene matches. CDR1 is SEHNR and CDR2 is FQNEAQ in the germline V gene (reference sequence). CDR3 residues: CASGTTGMTDTQYF. CDR3 sequence (DNA): TGTGCCAGCGGGACGACAGGGATGACAGATACGCAGTATTTT.

The chain is built from TRBV30 and TRBJ2-1, with a tentative D call TRBD2 (6 bases). From germline, CDR1 is GTSNPN and CDR2 SVGIG (reference sequence). The CDR3 sequence is 14 residues long. Trimming removed 7 bases from V and 0 bases from J, with 13 bases in between. In DNA, the CDR3 is TGTGCCTTTAGTAGCGGAAGCTCCTACAATGAGCAGTTCTTC. It encodes CAFSSGSSYNEQFF.

This chain links TRBV6-1 with TRBJ2-7; TRBD1 agrees at 9 bases. In germline, CDR1 is MNHNS, CDR2 SASEGT. The trim removed 3 bases at V and 3 bases at J, leaving 6 bases unmatched. This CDR3 region has 15 residues. The CDR3 here is CASSDDRGGRYEQYF. The CDR3, as DNA: TGTGCCAGCAGTGATGACAGGGGGGGCCGCTACGAGCAGTACTTC.

This clone was seen a handful of times. The chain uses TRBV5-1 and TRBJ2-7, with D maybe TRBD1 (6 bases). CDR1 and CDR2 from the germline V gene are SGHRS and YFSETQ. This CDR3 spans 16 amino acids. Deletions cut 5 bases from V and 7 bases from J, with 25 bases between. CDR3 in DNA: TGCGCCAGCAGTCGTAGACAGGCGCCATTGGGATTGGAGCAGTACTTC. This codes for CASSRRQAPLGLEQYF.

In DNA, the CDR3 is TGTGCCAGTAGAAAGTCGGACAACAGGGGATACAGCTATGGCTACACCTTC. This codes for CASRKSDNRGYSYGYTF. This rearrangement joins TRBV19 to TRBJ1-2; 7 bases fit TRBD1. V trimming: 6 bases; J trimming: 4 bases; junction bases outside the gene matches: 17. Germline V lookup: CDR1 LNHDA, CDR2 SQIVND (reference sequence). The CDR3 loop spans 17 amino acids.

V gene TRBV6-4 combines with J gene TRBJ1-5, with a weak D call TRBD1 (6 bases). Germline V gene data show CDR1 as MRHNA and CDR2 as SNTAGT. This CDR3 is 19 amino acids long. V lost 0 bases to trimming and J lost 7 bases, with 25 bases between them. CDR3 nucleotide sequence: TGTGCCAGCAGTGACTCAAGGGCAGGGGAAGAGTATATCCGGCAGCCCCAGCATTTT. Its translation is CASSDSRAGEEYIRQPQHF.

V usage is TRBV5-6 and J usage is TRBJ2-3; D is possibly TRBD2 (6 bases). The CDR3 runs to 15 residues. The V end was cut by 4 bases, the J end by 0 bases, with 12 bases between. The germline gives CDR1 SGHDT, CDR2 YYEEEE. The CDR3 DNA sequence: TGTGCCAGCAGCCCCCTAGCGTCTAGCACAGATACGCAGTATTTT. Protein sequence: CASSPLASSTDTQYF.

The rearrangement uses TRBV6-2 or TRBV6-3 and TRBJ1-2, with D maybe TRBD1 (5 bases). V was shortened by 5 bases and J by 4 bases, with 17 bases between the two germline ends. The CDR3 length is 15 residues. In germline, CDR1 is MNHEY, CDR2 SVGEGT. CDR3 amino acids: CASSRPPDRAYGYTF. The CDR3 region has the DNA TGTGCCAGCAGTCGCCCCCCCGACAGAGCCTATGGCTACACCTTC.

The CDR3 DNA is TGTGCTAGTGGTTTGGACCACCAGGGCGTGGGCGAGCAGTACTTC. The encoded protein is CASGLDHQGVGEQYF. The genes are TRBV12-5 and TRBJ2-7; maybe TRBD1 (5 bases). Germline-derived CDR1 and CDR2 are LGHNT and FRNRAP. The CDR3 contains 15 residues. Trimming took off 1 base at V and 6 bases at J, with 16 bases between the two ends.

The chain uses TRBV7-2 and TRBJ2-5; D perhaps matches TRBD2 (6 bases). V was clipped by 3 bases and J by 4 bases, with 12 bases between them. From germline, CDR1 is SGHTA and CDR2 FQGNSA. CDR3 length: 14 amino acids. As DNA, the CDR3 is TGTGCCAGCAGCTTGGAGGGAAGGGTAGAGACCCAGTACTTC. Residues: CASSLEGRVETQYF.

The chain is built from TRBV27 and TRBJ1-5, with D possibly being TRBD1 (5 bases). Germline CDR1 is MNHEY and CDR2 is SMNVEV (reference sequence). V lost 6 bases, J lost 5 bases, and 11 bases lay in between. The CDR3 consists of 13 residues. The CDR3 reads CASRGGVYQPQHF. As DNA, the CDR3 is TGTGCCAGCAGGGGAGGGGTTTATCAGCCCCAGCATTTT.

The chain uses TRBV24-1 and TRBJ2-7, with D tentatively TRBD2 (6 bases). Germline V gene lookup returns CDR1 KGHDR and CDR2 SFDVKD. The CDR3 is 13 residues long. Trimming removed 3 bases at V and 4 bases at J, with 9 bases between. Here the CDR3 DNA reads TGTGCCACCAGTGATCCAGGGAGGTACGAGCAGTACTTC. Residues: CATSDPGRYEQYF.

The sample holds a few counts of this clone. This rearrangement joins TRBV30 to TRBJ1-1, with D possibly being TRBD1 (6 bases). The V and J ends lost 3 bases and 4 bases respectively, with 15 bases between them. The germline gives CDR1 GTSNPN, CDR2 SVGIG (reference sequence). This CDR3 has 14 residues. CDR3: CAWSPDSSGTEAFF. The CDR3 DNA reads TGTGCCTGGAGCCCGGACAGTTCGGGCACTGAAGCTTTCTTT.

This chain joins TRBV7-6 and TRBJ2-2; D call uncertain. Germline lookup yields CDR1 SGHVS and CDR2 FNYEAQ. V was pared by 4 bases and J by 3 bases, with 12 bases between. CDR3 length: 15 residues. The CDR3 reads CASSSLFLDTGELFF. The CDR3 DNA follows: TGTGCCAGCAGCTCCCTCTTCCTCGACACCGGGGAGCTGTTTTTT. Combining the CDR3 with reference TRBV7-6 and TRBJ2-2 gives the whole variable domain GAGVSQSPRYKVTKRGQDVALRCDPISGHVSLYWYRQALGQGPEFLTYFNYEAQQDKSGLPNDRFSAERPEGSISTLTIQRTEQRDSAMYRCASSSLFLDTGELFFGEGSRLTVL.

This chain joins TRBV4-1 and TRBJ1-2; D may be TRBD1 (6 bases). Trimming pared 3 bases from V and 6 bases from J, leaving 17 bases between. The CDR3 has 15 amino acids. CDR1 and CDR2 from the germline V gene are MGHRA and YSYEKL. The CDR3, as DNA: TGCGCCAGCAGCCACTTTAACAGGGAACTAAATGGCTACACCTTC. Its protein is CASSHFNRELNGYTF.

The V call is TRBV7-8, the J call TRBJ2-2, with a possible D match to TRBD2 (6 bases). Germline V gene lookup returns CDR1 SGHVS and CDR2 FQNEAQ. The germline V and J ends were trimmed by 3 bases and 2 bases, with 13 bases remaining between them. The CDR3 has 16 residues. CDR3 region: CASSFHTGVNTGELFF. DNA for the CDR3: TGTGCCAGCAGCTTCCATACGGGAGTTAACACCGGGGAGCTGTTTTTT. Drawing the rest from reference TRBV7-8 and TRBJ2-2, the complete variable domain is GAGVSQSPRYKVAKRGQDVALRCDPISGHVSLFWYQQALGQGPEFLTYFQNEAQLDKSGLPSDRFFAERPEGSVSTLKIQRTQQEDSAVYLCASSFHTGVNTGELFFGEGSRLTVL.

The chain joins TRBV27 to TRBJ1-4; D is unclear. The germline V gene has CDR1 MNHEY and CDR2 SMNVEV (reference sequence). The CDR3 is made up of 14 amino acids. V shed 2 bases and J shed 7 bases, with 11 bases lying between them. The CDR3 region is CASSLRVFGEKLFF. The DNA for the CDR3 is TGTGCCAGCAGTTTACGGGTGTTTGGTGAAAAACTGTTTTTT.

The chain employs TRBV4-2 and TRBJ1-4, with 11 positions matching TRBD1. CDR3 size: 17 residues. CDR1 and CDR2 (germline): LGHNA, YNFKEQ. Germline trimming cut 4 bases from V and 8 bases from J; bases unmatched to any gene: 12. The CDR3 sequence is CASSRAGQGERGEKLFF. Written as DNA, the CDR3 is TGTGCCAGCAGCCGAGCGGGACAGGGGGAGAGGGGGGAAAAACTGTTTTTT.

J is TRBJ1-3 and V is TRBV6-6, with unresolved D. V was trimmed by 8 bases and J by 4 bases, leaving 9 bases between them. The CDR3 runs 12 residues. The germline gives CDR1 MNHNY, CDR2 SVGAGI (reference sequence). The CDR3 here is CASAPGGNTIYF. The DNA for the CDR3 is TGTGCCAGCGCCCCGGGGGGAAACACCATATATTTT.

The gene calls are TRBV5-4 and TRBJ2-1, with a weak D call TRBD2 (5 bases). Trimming took off 2 bases at V and 7 bases at J, with 13 bases between the two ends. CDR3 length: 14 residues. Germline V gene data show CDR1 as SGHNT and CDR2 as YYREEE (reference sequence). The CDR3 spells CASSFRASLNEQFF. CDR3 bases: TGTGCCAGCAGCTTTAGGGCTAGCTTAAATGAGCAGTTCTTC. Looking up the rest from reference TRBV5-4 and TRBJ2-1 gives the full variable domain: ETGVTQSPTHLIKTRGQQVTLRCSSQSGHNTVSWYQQALGQGPQFIFQYYREEENGRGNFPPRFSGLQFPNYSSELNVNALELDDSALYLCASSFRASLNEQFFGPGTRLTVL.